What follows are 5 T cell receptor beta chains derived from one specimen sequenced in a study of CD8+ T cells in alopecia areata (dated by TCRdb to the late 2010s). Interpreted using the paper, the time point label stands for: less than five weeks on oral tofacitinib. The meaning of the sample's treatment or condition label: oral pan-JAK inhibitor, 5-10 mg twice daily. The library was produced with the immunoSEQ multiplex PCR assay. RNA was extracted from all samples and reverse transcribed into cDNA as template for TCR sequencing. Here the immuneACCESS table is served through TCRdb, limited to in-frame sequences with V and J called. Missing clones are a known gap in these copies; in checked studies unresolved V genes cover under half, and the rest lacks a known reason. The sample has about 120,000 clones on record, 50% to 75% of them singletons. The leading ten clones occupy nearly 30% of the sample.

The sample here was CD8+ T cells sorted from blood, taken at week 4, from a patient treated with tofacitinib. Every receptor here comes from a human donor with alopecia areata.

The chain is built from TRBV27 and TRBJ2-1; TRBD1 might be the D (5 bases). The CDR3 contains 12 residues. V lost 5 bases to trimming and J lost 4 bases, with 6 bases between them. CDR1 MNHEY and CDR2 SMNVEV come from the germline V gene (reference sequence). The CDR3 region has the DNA TGTGCCAGCAGTGGGGCGTACAATGAGCAGTTCTTC. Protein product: CASSGAYNEQFF.

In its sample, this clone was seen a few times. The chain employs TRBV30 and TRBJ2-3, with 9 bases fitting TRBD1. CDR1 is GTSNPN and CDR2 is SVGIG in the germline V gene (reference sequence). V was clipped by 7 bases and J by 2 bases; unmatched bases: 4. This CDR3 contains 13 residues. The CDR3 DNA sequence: TGTGCCTTCGACAGGGGGATCACAGATACGCAGTATTTT. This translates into CAFDRGITDTQYF. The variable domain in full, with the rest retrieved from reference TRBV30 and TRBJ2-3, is SQTIHQWPATLVQPVGSPLSLECTVEGTSNPNLYWYRQAAGRGLQLLFYSVGIGQISSEVPQNLSASRPQDRQFILSSKKLLLSDSGFYLCAFDRGITDTQYFGPGTRLTVL.

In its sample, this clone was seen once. The CDR3 sequence is CASSHWSSGGAFSSQYF. The DNA for the CDR3 is TGTGCCAGCAGCCACTGGAGTAGCGGGGGGGCATTTAGTTCCCAGTACTTC. The chain couples TRBV4-2 to TRBJ2-5; 11 bases map to TRBD2. The V and J ends lost 3 bases and 9 bases, in that order; junction bases with no gene match: 15. CDR1 and CDR2 from the germline V gene are LGHNA and YNFKEQ. The length of the CDR3 is 17 residues.

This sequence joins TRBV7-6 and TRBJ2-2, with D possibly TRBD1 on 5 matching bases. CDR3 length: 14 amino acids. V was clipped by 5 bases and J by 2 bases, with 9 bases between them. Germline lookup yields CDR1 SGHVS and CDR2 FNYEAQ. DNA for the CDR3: TGTGCCAGCAGCATGACAGCTAACACCGGGGAGCTGTTTTTT. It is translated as CASSMTANTGELFF. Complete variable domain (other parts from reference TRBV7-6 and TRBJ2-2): GAGVSQSPRYKVTKRGQDVALRCDPISGHVSLYWYRQALGQGPEFLTYFNYEAQQDKSGLPNDRFSAERPEGSISTLTIQRTEQRDSAMYRCASSMTANTGELFFGEGSRLTVL.

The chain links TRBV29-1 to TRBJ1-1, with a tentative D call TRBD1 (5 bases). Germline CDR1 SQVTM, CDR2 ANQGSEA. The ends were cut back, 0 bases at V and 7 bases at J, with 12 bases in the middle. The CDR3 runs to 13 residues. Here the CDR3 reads CSVEDRGFGEAFF. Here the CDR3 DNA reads TGCAGCGTTGAAGATCGGGGGTTTGGTGAAGCTTTCTTT.